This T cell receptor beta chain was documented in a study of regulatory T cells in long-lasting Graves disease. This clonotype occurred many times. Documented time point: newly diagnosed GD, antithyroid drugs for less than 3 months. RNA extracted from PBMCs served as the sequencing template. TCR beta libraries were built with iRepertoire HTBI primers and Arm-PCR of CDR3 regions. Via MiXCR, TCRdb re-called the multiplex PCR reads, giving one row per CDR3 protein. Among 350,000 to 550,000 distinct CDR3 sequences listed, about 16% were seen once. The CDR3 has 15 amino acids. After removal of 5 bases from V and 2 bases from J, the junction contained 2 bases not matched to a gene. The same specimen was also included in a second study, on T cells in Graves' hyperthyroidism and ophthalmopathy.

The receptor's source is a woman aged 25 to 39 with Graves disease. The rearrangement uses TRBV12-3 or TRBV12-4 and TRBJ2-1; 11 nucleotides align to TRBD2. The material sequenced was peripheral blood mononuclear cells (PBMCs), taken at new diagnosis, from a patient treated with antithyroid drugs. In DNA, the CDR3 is TGTGCCAGCAGTACTAGCGGGAGACCCTACAATGAGCAGTTCTTC. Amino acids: CASSTSGRPYNEQFF.